This TCR beta chain was found in a study of T cell clonality in common variable immunodeficiency. Germline V gives CDR1 SGHVS, CDR2 FQNEAQ. V lost 4 bases and J 3 bases, leaving 10 bases between the germline ends. This CDR3 comprises 13 residues. Of CVID subjects, approximately 14 were female and around 27 male, mean age approximately 44. CVID subjects had received replacement immunoglobulin for at least one year. Blood came from CVID subjects not ill and not taking immunomodulatory or immunosuppressive medication. This clone turned up a few times. Its antigen remains unidentified. The read terminates 3 residues before the CDR3 end, so the remaining end is supplied by the germline J gene. General study results and limits: Compared with healthy controls, CVID subjects showed increased TCRbeta clonality, mostly in about a third. Reportedly, TCR beta sequences from common variable immunodeficiency showed fewer deletions and N-nucleotide insertions.

Assay used: immunoSEQ multiplex PCR; TCRdb lists only in-frame clones, some missing. The table lists approximately 30,000 clones, with no singletons. The source is a human donor with common variable immunodeficiency. Sequencing was carried out using peripheral blood mononuclear cells. The chain recombines TRBV7-8 with TRBJ2-7, with a tentative D call TRBD1 (6 bases). The CDR3 spells CASSYLQGYEQYF. The DNA read from the CDR3 is TGTGCCAGCAGCTATCTACAGGGCTACGAG.